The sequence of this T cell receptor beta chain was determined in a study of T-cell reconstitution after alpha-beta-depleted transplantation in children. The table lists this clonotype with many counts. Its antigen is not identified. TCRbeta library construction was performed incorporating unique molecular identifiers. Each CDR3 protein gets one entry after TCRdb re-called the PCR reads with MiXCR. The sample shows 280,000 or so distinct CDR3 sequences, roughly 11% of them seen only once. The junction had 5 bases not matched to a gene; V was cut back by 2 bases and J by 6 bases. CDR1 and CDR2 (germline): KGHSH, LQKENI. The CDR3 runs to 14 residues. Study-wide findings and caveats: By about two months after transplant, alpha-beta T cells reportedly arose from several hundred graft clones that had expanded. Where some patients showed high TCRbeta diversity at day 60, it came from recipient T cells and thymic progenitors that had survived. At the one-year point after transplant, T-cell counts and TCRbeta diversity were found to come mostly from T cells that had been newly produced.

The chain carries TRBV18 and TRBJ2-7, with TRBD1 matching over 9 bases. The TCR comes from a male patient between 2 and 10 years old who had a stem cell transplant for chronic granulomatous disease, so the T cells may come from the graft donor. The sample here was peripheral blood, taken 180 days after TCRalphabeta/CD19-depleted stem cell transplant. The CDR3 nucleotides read TGTGCCAGCTCACCATTGGACAGGGGTAGCGAGCAGTACTTC. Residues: CASSPLDRGSEQYF.